This TCR beta chain was documented in a study of somatic mutations in cytotoxic T cells in rheumatoid arthritis. In the study overall: Immediately following diagnosis and ahead of any treatment, patient blood (over 28 ml EDTA) was drawn.

Notes on this clone: The antigen is undetermined.

In the study's own analysis: Some patient CD8+ clones were larger than 1%, and these rarely matched published virus-specific TCRB sequences. Generated by immunoSEQ multiplex PCR, the TCRdb table keeps only in-frame clones and is missing some. V and J calls and clone size are copied from that table; D and trimming were computed from the DNA. The table includes some 16,000 clones, 82% detected once. The CDR3 extends over 16 amino acids. Per germline, CDR1 SGHDN and CDR2 FVKESK. Between the trimmed V and J ends, which lost 0 bases and 7 bases, there was a span of 16 bases. Points from the study as a whole: Comparison of CD8+ T-cell clonality between rheumatoid arthritis patients and age-matched healthy controls yielded no significant difference. For patients with rheumatoid arthritis, CD8+ clonality went up with age, while healthy controls showed no such change.

The chain joins TRBV14 to TRBJ2-1; D remains ambiguous. The sequenced sample consisted of CD8+ T cells sorted from blood. This receptor was identified in a woman between 50 and 59 years old with rheumatoid arthritis. The CDR3 sequence is CASSQEVDWTPNEQFF. As DNA, the CDR3 is TGTGCCAGCAGCCAAGAGGTCGATTGGACCCCGAATGAGCAGTTCTTC.